This T cell receptor (beta chain) was captured by sequencing in a study of T cell responses to AZD1222 COVID-19 vaccine (dated by TCRdb to the early 2020s). As for the study more broadly: Because spike-specific TCR depth and breadth did not differ between the two schedules, AZD1222 recipients who got a second dose at roughly 4 weeks were pooled with those who got a second dose at roughly 12 weeks. A total of 233 trial participants underwent TCR sequencing, of whom around 200 received two doses of AZD1222 and roughly 25 received two doses of the MenACWY control vaccine. Trial participants were enrolled by age into subgroups of 18-55, 56-69 and 70-plus years, and around 150, 28 and 57 TCR-sequenced participants, respectively, were included in these subgroups.

What the research found in general, with its limitations: Conclusions about previously exposed vaccinees are limited, since just 5 to 7 AZD1222 recipients were seropositive for SARS-CoV-2 at baseline. After two AZD1222 doses, spike-specific TCR breadth and depth were significantly higher than at day 0 and than in MenACWY recipients. Because no day 14 peak-response samples were available, the repertoires could be characterized only after the peak T cell response. In the small 56-69-year group, the increase in depth fell short of significance, most likely because of low power. Nearly half of unique spike-specific TCRs reportedly recognized epitopes outside regions mutated in the B.1.351 and B.1.1.7 variants. Participants were mostly white British and included more females than males, and it was suggested by the authors that clonal diversity may have been underestimated. The whole spike protein was spanned by vaccine-associated CD4 TCRs, and dominant responses were seen in regions 160-218 and 743-854.

The junction shows trimming of 6 bases on V and 0 bases on J, plus 14 bases between the germline ends. The CDR3 measures 15 amino acids from cysteine to phenylalanine. Only the CDR3 portion is preserved as DNA: 45 bases, with reading frame beginning at the first base. As encoded in the germline V gene, CDR1 is KGHSH while CDR2 is LQKENI. Sample time point, as interpreted from the label and publication: baseline before first vaccination. Vaccinee samples were obtained from the UK trials COV001 and COV002, which included a single-blind randomized controlled phase 2/3 trial of AZD1222 (ChAdOx1 nCoV-19) in healthy adults. For TCRbeta chain sequencing, PBMC samples from trial participants were taken at day 0 and at day 28 after the second dose. The CDR3 regions of human TCRbeta chains were subjected to immunosequencing. The authors' pipeline ran thus. TCRs in the repertoires were compared against a reference library of SARS-CoV-2-specific TCRs that had been generated with the MIRA antigen-specificity platform. Breadth was defined as the fraction of unique TCRs that were SARS-CoV-2-associated. Depth was defined as the fraction of total T cells that were SARS-CoV-2-associated. Each spike-specific TCR was assigned to its reactive spike region and to a CD4 or CD8 class using the MIRA data. Log10-transformed breadth and depth values were compared by one-way ANOVA with Sidak's multiple comparisons tests. TCRdb took over this immuneACCESS table, retaining in-frame rearrangements with V and J assigned. Such tables are incomplete; in checked studies, under half of the missing clones stem from an unresolved V gene, and the remainder is unexplained. V and J calls and clone size are copied from that table; D and trimming were computed from the DNA. This sample has roughly 120,000 clones in its table, and 80% to 90% of those were observed once. The ten largest make up about 1.5% of the sample.

For this clone: This receptor's antigen is unknown. Base qualities are not at hand, and no much larger clone is one base apart.

The sample was peripheral blood, taken on day 0 of AZD1222 vaccination. This TCR was sampled from an adult in good health. Recombination joined TRBV18 with TRBJ1-1; the D gene is perhaps TRBD1, on 6 matching bases. The CDR3 region reads CASSDGGAVNTEAFF. Read as DNA, the sequence is TGTGCCAGCTCTGACGGGGGGGCGGTGAACACTGAAGCTTTCTTT.